The sample holds many counts of the clone carrying this TCR beta chain. This record comes from a study of T-cell reconstitution after alpha-beta-depleted transplantation in children. After removal of 6 bases from V and 5 bases from J, the junction contained 9 bases not matched to a gene. The CDR3 is made up of 15 amino acids. It was with unique molecular identifiers that the TCRbeta library was prepared. MiXCR was run by TCRdb on the PCR reads, yielding one entry per CDR3 protein. Altogether around 680,000 distinct CDR3 sequences are present, approximately 15% being singletons, with the ten largest covering 1.1%.

V usage is TRBV12-3 or TRBV12-4 and J usage is TRBJ2-1; TRBD2 matches at 8 bases. The sequence derives from a human donor who donated a stem cell graft to a child with acute myeloid leukemia. The input for sequencing was PBMCs from the stem cell graft donor, taken from the stem cell graft. CDR3 loop: CASSPGLALDNEQFF. The CDR3 region has the DNA TGTGCCAGCAGCCCAGGACTAGCTCTCGACAATGAGCAGTTCTTC.